This T cell receptor beta chain was captured in a study of T cell repertoires in cytomegalovirus infection. At the level of the study: Based on public TCR beta signatures, there were indications of CMV infection and of a matching HLA type.

MiXCR, run by TCRdb on the reads, gives a single entry per CDR3 protein. This repertoire shows 150,000 to 200,000 distinct CDR3 sequences, over 25% found once; its top ten account for roughly 31%. General study findings and limits: The study found HLA-C-restricted CMV-specific TCR beta clonotypes dominating the ex vivo response. Of the TCR beta families, the public ones yielded a cumulative frequency that identified carriers of CMV plus the relevant HLA.

Between the trimmed V and J ends, which lost 2 bases and 5 bases, there was a span of 13 bases. The V gene's germline CDR1 is SGDLS and CDR2 YYNGEE. The CDR3 extends over 14 amino acids. This clonotype has a single count. Its target is unknown. Sequenced material: PBMCs. The chain recombines TRBV9 with TRBJ1-1; perhaps TRBD1 as D (6 bases). The source is a human donor in good health (CMV status not recorded). Some clones in this sample may be carry-over from other donors' samples. For the CDR3, the DNA is TGTGCCAGCAGCGTGGACAGTCTAAGGACTGAAGCTTTCTTT. Translated, it gives CASSVDSLRTEAFF.